This TCR beta chain derives from a study of neurological immune-mediated disorders. Findings and caveats of the study: HTLV-1-associated myelopathy showed the most TCR clonal expansion; multiple sclerosis the least, below healthy controls.

The authors produced cDNA by 5'RACE using 10-nucleotide random UMIs. TCRdb fed the 5' RACE reads into MiXCR, producing one record per CDR3 protein. The data show 55,000 to 65,000 distinct CDR3 sequences, around 10% seen once. V trimming: 4 bases; J trimming: 7 bases; junction bases outside the gene matches: 13. This CDR3 spans 16 amino acids. CDR1 and CDR2 from the germline V gene are MDHEN and SYDVKM. Indicated time point: longitudinal time-point 1 (baseline). This clonotype was found many times. As yet, its antigen is unknown. This chain links TRBV28 with TRBJ1-2; 9 nucleotides agree with TRBD1. The TCR sequence derives from a male donor with HTLV-1-associated myelopathy (HAM/TSP). Sequencing used PBMCs. CDR3 loop: CASSSPGQGLDGGYTF. The CDR3, as DNA: TGTGCCAGCAGTTCCCCGGGACAGGGCCTTGACGGTGGCTACACCTTC.